Listed below are T cell receptor beta chains from one sample, sequenced in a study of blood T cells in healthy people across ages. TCRdb called the 5' RACE reads again in MiXCR, with one record for every CDR3 protein. Of hundreds of thousands of distinct CDR3 sequences listed, 32% are singletons. The sample taken for sequencing was blood. Receptors were obtained from a woman over 75 in good health. Each CDR3 is given with its conserved first and last residue. D genes are given only for firm matches. A clone size is listed for some rows: how often the clone was seen (once, few, many), or a class if it is expanded.

>.|12|TRBJ2-3|.|TRBV18
TGTGCCAGCTCCGTAGTTGCAGATACGCAGTATTTT
CASSVVADTQYF
>TRBD2|12|TRBJ2-7|.|TRBV20-1
TGCAGTGCCTCGACTAGCGGGTACGAGCAGTACTTC
CSASTSGYEQYF
>.|15|TRBJ2-7|many|TRBV20-1
TGCAGTGCCGCCTTATCGCAGGGTATAACCTACGAGCAGTACTTC
CSAALSQGITYEQYF
>.|12|TRBJ1-1|.|TRBV18
TGTGCCAGCTCAGGGGATGACACTGAAGCTTTCTTT
CASSGDDTEAFF
>TRBD1|16|TRBJ2-5|many|TRBV5-1
TGCGCCAGCAGCTTTGGGACAGGGGGCCCACAAGAGACCCAGTACTTC
CASSFGTGGPQETQYF
>.|14|TRBJ2-2|.|TRBV27
TGTGCCAGCATGAGCGACAGTTTCACCGGGGAGCTGTTTTTT
CASMSDSFTGELFF
>.|13|TRBJ1-4|.|TRBV28
TGTGCCAGCAGCCAGGTTCCTAATGAAGAACTGTTTTTT
CASSQVPNEELFF
>.|16|TRBJ2-5|many|TRBV27
TGTGCCAGCAGTTTGATACCGGGGCTGGGCCCGGAGACCCAGTACTTC
CASSLIPGLGPETQYF
>TRBD2|16|TRBJ2-1|many|TRBV7-2
TGTGCCAGCAGCCTAGCGAGCGGGGGGGCCAAAAATGAGCAGTTCTTC
CASSLASGGAKNEQFF
>.|19|TRBJ2-6|.|TRBV9
TGTGCCAGTAGCCCCGGTCCGGGGGCTCACGCCCCTGGGGCCAACGTCCTGACTTTC
CASSPGPGAHAPGANVLTF
>TRBD1|15|TRBJ1-2|.|TRBV4-1
TGCGCCAGCAGCCAATCTGGACAGGGAGGGGATGGCTGCACCTTC
CASSQSGQGGDGCTF
>TRBD2|13|TRBJ2-3|many|TRBV6-5
TGTGCCACCAGCGGGGGGGCCTCAGATACGCAGTATTTT
CATSGGASDTQYF
>TRBD2|16|TRBJ2-4|many|TRBV11-1
TGTGCCAGCAGCTCAAAAGCGGGGCGGGCCAAAAACATTCAGTACTTC
CASSSKAGRAKNIQYF
>.|11|TRBJ1-5|.|TRBV20-1
TGCAGTGCTAGTGACCGGGAGCCCCAGCATTTT
CSASDREPQHF
>TRBD2|14|TRBJ2-5|many|TRBV10-3
TGTGCCAGCACACGAACTAGCGGGGTAGAGACCCAGTACTTC
CASTRTSGVETQYF
>.|12|TRBJ1-1|many|TRBV7-9
TGTGCCAGCAGCTTCCCCGGCGGAGGAGCTTTCTTT
CASSFPGGGAFF
>.|17|TRBJ2-1|.|TRBV7-3
TGTGCCAGCAGCTTAAGGTACCGGGGAGCCAGCTACAATGAGCAGTTCTTC
CASSLRYRGASYNEQFF
>.|14|TRBJ1-4|.|TRBV7-2
TGTGCCAGCAGCTTTAACCCAACTAATGAAAAACGGTTTTTT
CASSFNPTNEKRFF
>.|14|TRBJ2-1|few|TRBV20-1
TGCAGTGCTAGAGACATAATCTCCTACAATGAGCAGTTCTTC
CSARDIISYNEQFF
>.|15|TRBJ2-2|few|TRBV4-2
TGTGCCAGCAGCCCTTTGACGTCAGACACCGGGGAGCTGTTTTTT
CASSPLTSDTGELFF
>.|15|TRBJ1-2|.|TRBV2
TGTGCCAGCAGTGAAGCAAGAAGGGCTTCCTATGGCTACACCTTC
CASSEARRASYGYTF
>TRBD1|13|TRBJ2-5|.|TRBV10-3
TGTGCCATCAGCATACAGGGGAAAGAGACCCAGTACTTC
CAISIQGKETQYF
>TRBD2|15|TRBJ2-7|.|TRBV5-1
TGCGCCAGCAGCGCCGGGACTAGCGGCTACAATGAGCAGTACTTC
CASSAGTSGYNEQYF
>TRBD1|13|TRBJ2-7|many|TRBV25-1
TGTGCCAGCGTCCGCGGACAGGGTAGCGAGCAGTACTTC
CASVRGQGSEQYF
>TRBD1|11|TRBJ2-1|once|TRBV19
TGTGCCTCCGGGACAGACAATGAGCAGTTCTTC
CASGTDNEQFF
>.|17|TRBJ2-7|.|TRBV19
TGTGCCAGTAGCAACATAAACAGGGGCGGGAGCTCCTACGAGCAGTACTTC
CASSNINRGGSSYEQYF
>.|14|TRBJ1-6|.|TRBV20-1
TGCAGTGCCCACAGTGGGGTTTTGGGTTCACCCCTCCACTTT
CSAHSGVLGSPLHF
>TRBD2|16|TRBJ2-3|many|TRBV11-2
TGTGCCAGCAGCTTATTCGGCGGGGGGGCTGCAGATACGCAGTATTTT
CASSLFGGGAADTQYF
>.|16|TRBJ1-1|many|TRBV20-1
TGCAGTGCTAGAGCCTATGACAGGTTCTTGAACACTGAAGCTTTCTTT
CSARAYDRFLNTEAFF
>TRBD1|14|TRBJ2-1|.|TRBV5-1
TGCGCCAGCAGCCTCCGGGACAGGTTAAATGAGCAGTTCTTC
CASSLRDRLNEQFF
>.|14|TRBJ1-1|.|TRBV28
TGTGCCAGCAGTTCCCAGGTGGTCTCCACTGAAGCTTTCTTT
CASSSQVVSTEAFF
>.|17|TRBJ2-1|.|TRBV3-1
TGTGCCAGCAGCCTTCCTGAGCGTGGGGGTTCCTACAATGAGCAGTTCTTC
CASSLPERGGSYNEQFF
>TRBD1|16|TRBJ1-3|few|TRBV5-1
TGCGCCAGCAGCTTGGAGACCACAGGGGCTGGAAACACCATATATTTT
CASSLETTGAGNTIYF
>.|13|TRBJ2-5|many|TRBV5-1
TGCGCCAGCTGGGATGGGTCCCAAGAGACCCAGTACTTC
CASWDGSQETQYF
>.|14|TRBJ1-4|many|TRBV7-2
TGTGCCAGCAGCTCCGACAGTATTAATGAAAAACTGTTTTTT
CASSSDSINEKLFF
>TRBD1|15|TRBJ1-1|.|TRBV27
TGTGCCAGCAGTCCAACGACAGGGGTGAACACTGAAGCTTTCTTT
CASSPTTGVNTEAFF
>TRBD1|16|TRBJ2-3|.|TRBV30
TGTGCCTGGAGTGCCTCGACAGGGTCGGGGACAGATACGCAGTATTTT
CAWSASTGSGTDTQYF
>.|17|TRBJ1-3|.|TRBV27
TGTGCCAGCAGTCCACTGACGGCTTTCTACTCTGGAAACACCATATATTTT
CASSPLTAFYSGNTIYF
>TRBD2|16|TRBJ2-3|.|TRBV5-1
TGCGCCAGCAGCTTGCGTTTTAGCGGGGGAGCAGATACGCAGTATTTT
CASSLRFSGGADTQYF
>.|15|TRBJ1-4|many|TRBV13
TGTGCCAGCAGTACCAGGGGTGAGGGTAATGAAAAACTGTTTTTT
CASSTRGEGNEKLFF
>TRBD1|13|TRBJ1-3|.|TRBV28
TGTGCCAGCATCAAACCCGGGACAGCCACCATATATTTT
CASIKPGTATIYF
>.|15|TRBJ1-4|.|TRBV9
TGTGCCAGCAGCCGGGACCGTGCAACTAATGAAAAACTGTTTTTT
CASSRDRATNEKLFF
>TRBD1|15|TRBJ1-1|many|TRBV9
TGTGCCAGCAGCGTAGGCCCAGGGGGGAACACTGAAGCTTTCTTT
CASSVGPGGNTEAFF
>.|13|TRBJ2-1|many|TRBV6-2/TRBV6-3
TGTGCCAGCAGTGGGATTTTTGGGGGTGAGCAGTTCTTC
CASSGIFGGEQFF
>TRBD2|16|TRBJ2-1|many|TRBV25-1
TGTGCCAGCAGAGAATCCGGGACTAGCCTGGGCCATGAGCAGTTCTTC
CASRESGTSLGHEQFF
>TRBD2|15|TRBJ2-5|.|TRBV7-2
TGTGCCAGCAGCCCGGCTAGCGGGGGGGTTGGCGGGCAGTACTTC
CASSPASGGVGGQYF
>.|14|TRBJ2-1|many|TRBV21-1
TGTGCCAGCAGCCCCGGGACCCCTGGCAATGAGCAGTTCTTC
CASSPGTPGNEQFF
>TRBD1|15|TRBJ2-7|.|TRBV5-1
TGCGCCAGCAGCCCCACTACGGGACAGTACAATGAGCAGTACTTC
CASSPTTGQYNEQYF
>.|17|TRBJ1-2|.|TRBV7-9
TGTGCCAGCAGCTTAGGTTTCGTCGCAGAGACACCCTATGGCTACACCTTC
CASSLGFVAETPYGYTF
>.|13|TRBJ2-4|once|TRBV5-1
TGTGCCAGCCGGCCAGGTGGTGCGGACATTCAGTACTTC
CASRPGGADIQYF
>TRBD1|13|TRBJ2-5|.|TRBV7-8
TGTGCCAGCAGCTTCGACAGGGTGGGGGAGCAGTACTTC
CASSFDRVGEQYF
>.|13|TRBJ2-5|many|TRBV5-1
TGCGCCAGCAGCTCGGGGAGTCGGGAGACCCAGTACTTC
CASSSGSRETQYF
>TRBD2|14|TRBJ2-7|.|TRBV20-1
TGCAGTGTCAGCGGACTAGCGGGGGGTGACGAGCAGTACTTC
CSVSGLAGGDEQYF
>TRBD2|15|TRBJ2-1|.|TRBV20-1
TGCAGTGCCTCTAGCGGGGGGGCCTTTGGGAATGAGCAGTTCTTC
CSASSGGAFGNEQFF
>.|14|TRBJ2-1|many|TRBV20-1
TGCAGTGCCACCCGCGGGACTCTTAACAATGAGCAGTTCTTC
CSATRGTLNNEQFF
>TRBD1|17|TRBJ1-5|few|TRBV20-1
TGCAGTGCTAGAGGACAGGGGGCAGGTCTTCGCAATCAGCCCCAGCATTTT
CSARGQGAGLRNQPQHF
>.|14|TRBJ2-7|many|TRBV6-1
TGTGCCAGCAGCGGGGCGTTCAAGGGGACCGAGCAGTACTTC
CASSGAFKGTEQYF
>.|16|TRBJ1-2|many|TRBV6-5
TGTGCCAGCAGTTACTCGATCGAGGGGCGCGACTATGGCTACACCTTC
CASSYSIEGRDYGYTF